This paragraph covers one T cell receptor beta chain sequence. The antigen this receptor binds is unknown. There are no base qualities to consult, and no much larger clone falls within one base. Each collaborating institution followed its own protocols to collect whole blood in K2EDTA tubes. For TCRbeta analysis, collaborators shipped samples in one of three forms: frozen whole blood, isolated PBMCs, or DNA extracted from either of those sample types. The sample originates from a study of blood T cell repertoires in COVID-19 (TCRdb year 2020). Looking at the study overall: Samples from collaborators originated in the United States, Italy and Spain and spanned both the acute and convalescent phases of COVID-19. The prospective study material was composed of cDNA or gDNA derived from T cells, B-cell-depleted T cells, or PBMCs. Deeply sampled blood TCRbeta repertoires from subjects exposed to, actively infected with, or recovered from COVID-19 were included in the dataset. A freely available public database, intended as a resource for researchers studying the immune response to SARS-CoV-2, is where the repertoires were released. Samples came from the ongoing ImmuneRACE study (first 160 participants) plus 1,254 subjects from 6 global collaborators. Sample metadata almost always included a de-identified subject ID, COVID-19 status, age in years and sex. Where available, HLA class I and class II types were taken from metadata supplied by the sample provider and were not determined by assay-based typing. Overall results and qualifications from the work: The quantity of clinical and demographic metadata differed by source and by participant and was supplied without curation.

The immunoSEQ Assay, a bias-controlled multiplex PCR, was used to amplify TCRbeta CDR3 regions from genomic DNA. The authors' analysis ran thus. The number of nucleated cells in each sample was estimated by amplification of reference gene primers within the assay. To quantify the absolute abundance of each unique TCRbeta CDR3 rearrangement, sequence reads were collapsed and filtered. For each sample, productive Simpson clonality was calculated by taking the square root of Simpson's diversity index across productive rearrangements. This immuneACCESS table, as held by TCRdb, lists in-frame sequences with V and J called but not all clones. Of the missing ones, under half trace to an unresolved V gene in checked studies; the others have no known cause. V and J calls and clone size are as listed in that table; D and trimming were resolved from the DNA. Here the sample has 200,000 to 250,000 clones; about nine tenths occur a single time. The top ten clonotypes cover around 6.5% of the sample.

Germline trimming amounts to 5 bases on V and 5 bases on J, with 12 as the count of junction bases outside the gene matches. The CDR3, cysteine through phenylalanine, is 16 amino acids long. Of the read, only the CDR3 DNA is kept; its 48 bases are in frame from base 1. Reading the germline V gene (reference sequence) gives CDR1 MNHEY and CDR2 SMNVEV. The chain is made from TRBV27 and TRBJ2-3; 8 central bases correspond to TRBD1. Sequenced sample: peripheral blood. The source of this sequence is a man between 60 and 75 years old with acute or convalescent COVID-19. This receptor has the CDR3 CASSPRPDRDGDTQYF. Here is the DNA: TGTGCCAGCAGTCCCAGACCGGACAGGGATGGAGATACGCAGTATTTT.